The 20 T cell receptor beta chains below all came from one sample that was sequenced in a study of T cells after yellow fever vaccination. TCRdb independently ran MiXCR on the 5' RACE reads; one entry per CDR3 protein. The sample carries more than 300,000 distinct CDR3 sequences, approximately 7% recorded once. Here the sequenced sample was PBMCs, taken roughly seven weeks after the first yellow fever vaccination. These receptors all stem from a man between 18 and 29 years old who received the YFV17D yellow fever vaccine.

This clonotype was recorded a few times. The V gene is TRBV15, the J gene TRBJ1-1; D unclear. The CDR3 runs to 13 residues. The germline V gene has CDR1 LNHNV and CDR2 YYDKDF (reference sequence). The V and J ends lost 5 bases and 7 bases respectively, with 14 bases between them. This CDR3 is CATSVDGKFEAFF. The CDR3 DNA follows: TGTGCCACCAGCGTGGACGGAAAATTTGAAGCTTTCTTT.

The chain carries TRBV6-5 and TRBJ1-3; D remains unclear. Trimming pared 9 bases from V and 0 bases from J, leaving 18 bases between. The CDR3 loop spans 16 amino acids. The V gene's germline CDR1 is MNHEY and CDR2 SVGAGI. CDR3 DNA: TGTGCCAGTGCAGTTAGTAAAGAATACTCTGGAAACACCATATATTTT. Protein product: CASAVSKEYSGNTIYF.

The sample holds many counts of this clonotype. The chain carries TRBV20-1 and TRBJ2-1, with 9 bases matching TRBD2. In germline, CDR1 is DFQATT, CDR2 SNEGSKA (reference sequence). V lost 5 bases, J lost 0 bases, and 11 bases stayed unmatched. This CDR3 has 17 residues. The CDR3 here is CSAYDFAGGISYNEQFF. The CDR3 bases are TGCAGTGCTTATGACTTTGCGGGGGGGATCTCCTACAATGAGCAGTTCTTC.

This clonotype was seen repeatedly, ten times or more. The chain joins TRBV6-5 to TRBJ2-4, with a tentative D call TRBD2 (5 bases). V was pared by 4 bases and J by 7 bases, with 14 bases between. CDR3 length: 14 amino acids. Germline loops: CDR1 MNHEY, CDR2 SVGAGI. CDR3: CASSSGGAGNIQYF. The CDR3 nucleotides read TGTGCCAGCAGTTCTGGTGGTGCGGGTAACATTCAGTACTTC.

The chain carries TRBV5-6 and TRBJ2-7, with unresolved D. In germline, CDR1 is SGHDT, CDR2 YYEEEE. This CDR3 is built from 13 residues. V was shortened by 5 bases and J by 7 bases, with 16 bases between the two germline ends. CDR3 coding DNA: TGTGCCAGCAGTCGAACCACCCTGGGGGAGCAGTACTTC. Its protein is CASSRTTLGEQYF.

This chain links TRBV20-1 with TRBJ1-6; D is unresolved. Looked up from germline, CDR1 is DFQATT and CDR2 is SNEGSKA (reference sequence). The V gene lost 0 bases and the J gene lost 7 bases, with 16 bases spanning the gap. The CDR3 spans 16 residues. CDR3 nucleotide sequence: TGCAGTGCTAGAGATGGGTGTAGAGCCTGCAATTCACCCCTCCACTTT. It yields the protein CSARDGCRACNSPLHF.

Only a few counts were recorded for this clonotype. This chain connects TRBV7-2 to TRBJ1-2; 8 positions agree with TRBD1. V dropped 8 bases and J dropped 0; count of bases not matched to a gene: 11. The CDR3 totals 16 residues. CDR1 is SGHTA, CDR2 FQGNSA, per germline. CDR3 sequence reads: CASLVDRDRSNYGYTF. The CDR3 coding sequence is TGTGCCAGCTTAGTTGACCGGGACAGGTCTAACTATGGCTACACCTTC.

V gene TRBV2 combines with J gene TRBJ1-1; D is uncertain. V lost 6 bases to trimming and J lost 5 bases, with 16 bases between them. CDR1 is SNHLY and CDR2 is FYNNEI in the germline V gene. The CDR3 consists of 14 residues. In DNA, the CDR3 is TGTGCCAGCAGGAAGTCCGACGCCCCTACTGAAGCTTTCTTT. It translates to CASRKSDAPTEAFF. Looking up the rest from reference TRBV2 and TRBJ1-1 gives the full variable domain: EPEVTQTPSHQVTQMGQEVILRCVPISNHLYFYWYRQILGQKVEFLVSFYNNEISEKSEIFDDQFSVERPDGSNFTLKIRSTKLEDSAMYFCASRKSDAPTEAFFGQGTRLTVV.

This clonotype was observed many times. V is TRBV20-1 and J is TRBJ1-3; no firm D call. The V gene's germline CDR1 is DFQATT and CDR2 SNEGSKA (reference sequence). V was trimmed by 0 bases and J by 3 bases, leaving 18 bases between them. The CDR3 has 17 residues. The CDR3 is CSARDVSHSRIGNTIYF. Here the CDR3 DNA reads TGCAGTGCTAGAGATGTTTCCCACTCTCGGATTGGAAACACCATATATTTT.

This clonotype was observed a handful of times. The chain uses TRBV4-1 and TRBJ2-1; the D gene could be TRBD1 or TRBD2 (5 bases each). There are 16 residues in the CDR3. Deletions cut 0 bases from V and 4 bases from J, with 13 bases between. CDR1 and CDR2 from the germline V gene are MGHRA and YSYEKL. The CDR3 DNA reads TGCGCCAGCAGCCAAGATGGGGCAGGGAGATACAATGAGCAGTTCTTC. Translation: CASSQDGAGRYNEQFF.

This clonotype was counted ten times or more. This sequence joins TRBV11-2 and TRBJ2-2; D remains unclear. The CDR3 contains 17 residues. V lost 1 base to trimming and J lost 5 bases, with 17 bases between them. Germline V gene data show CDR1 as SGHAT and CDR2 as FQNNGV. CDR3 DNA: TGTGCCAGCAGCTTAGGGTCGGTTGATCTAGGGACCGGGGAGCTGTTTTTT. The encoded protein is CASSLGSVDLGTGELFF.

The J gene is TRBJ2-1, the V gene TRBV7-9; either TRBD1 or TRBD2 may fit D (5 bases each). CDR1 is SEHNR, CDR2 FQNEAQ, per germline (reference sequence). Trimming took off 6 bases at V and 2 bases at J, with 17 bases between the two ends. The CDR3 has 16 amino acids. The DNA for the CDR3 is TGTGCCAGCAGACCTCCCTCGGGGCTCCCCTACAATGAGCAGTTCTTC. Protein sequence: CASRPPSGLPYNEQFF.

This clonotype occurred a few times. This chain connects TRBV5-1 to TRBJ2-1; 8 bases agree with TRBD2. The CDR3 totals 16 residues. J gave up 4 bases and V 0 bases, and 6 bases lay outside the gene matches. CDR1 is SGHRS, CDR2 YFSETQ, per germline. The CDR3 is CASSLAMRGAYNEQFF. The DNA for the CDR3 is TGCGCCAGCAGCTTGGCCATGCGGGGGGCGTACAATGAGCAGTTCTTC. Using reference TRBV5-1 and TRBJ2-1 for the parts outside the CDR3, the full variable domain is KAGVTQTPRYLIKTRGQQVTLSCSPISGHRSVSWYQQTPGQGLQFLFEYFSETQRNKGNFPGRFSGRQFSNSRSEMNVSTLELGDSALYLCASSLAMRGAYNEQFFGPGTRLTVL.

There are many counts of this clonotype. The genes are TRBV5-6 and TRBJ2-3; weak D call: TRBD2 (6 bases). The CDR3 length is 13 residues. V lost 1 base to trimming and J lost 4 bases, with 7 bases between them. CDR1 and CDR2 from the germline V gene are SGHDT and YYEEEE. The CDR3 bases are TGTGCCAGCAGCTTGAGCGGGCCAGATACGCAGTATTTT. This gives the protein CASSLSGPDTQYF.

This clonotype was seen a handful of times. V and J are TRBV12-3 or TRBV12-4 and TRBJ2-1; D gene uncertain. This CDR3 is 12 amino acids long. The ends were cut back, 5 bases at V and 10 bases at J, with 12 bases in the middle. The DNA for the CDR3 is TGTGCCAGCAGTCCCCAAGGTCCGGAGCAGTTCTTC. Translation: CASSPQGPEQFF.

CDR3 sequence (DNA): TGCAGTGCTAGAGATCCTTCGGGGCATCAAGAGACCCAGTACTTC. The encoded protein is CSARDPSGHQETQYF. The chain couples TRBV20-1 to TRBJ2-5; D could derive from TRBD1 or TRBD2 (5 bases each). The CDR3 runs 15 residues. The V end lost 0 bases, the J end lost 2 bases, and 13 bases lay between the germline ends. The germline V gene has CDR1 DFQATT and CDR2 SNEGSKA (reference sequence).

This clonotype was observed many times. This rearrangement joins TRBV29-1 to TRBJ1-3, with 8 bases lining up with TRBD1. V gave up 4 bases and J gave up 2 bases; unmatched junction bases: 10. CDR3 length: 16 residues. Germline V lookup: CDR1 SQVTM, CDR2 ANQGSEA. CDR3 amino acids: CSVASRGLGAGNTIYF. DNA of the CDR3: TGCAGCGTTGCCAGCAGGGGGCTTGGCGCTGGAAACACCATATATTTT.

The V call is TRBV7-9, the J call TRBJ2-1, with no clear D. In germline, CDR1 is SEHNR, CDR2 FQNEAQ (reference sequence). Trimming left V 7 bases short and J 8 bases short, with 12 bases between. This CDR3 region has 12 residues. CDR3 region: CASNRKNDEQFF. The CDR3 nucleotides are TGTGCCAGCAACCGAAAGAACGATGAGCAGTTCTTC.

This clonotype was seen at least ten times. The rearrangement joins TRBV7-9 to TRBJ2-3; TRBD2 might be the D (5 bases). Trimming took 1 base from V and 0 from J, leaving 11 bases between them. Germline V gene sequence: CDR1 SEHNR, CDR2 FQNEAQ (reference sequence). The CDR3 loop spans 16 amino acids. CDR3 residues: CASSLGSSRSTDTQYF. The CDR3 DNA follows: TGTGCCAGCAGCTTAGGGTCTAGCAGAAGCACAGATACGCAGTATTTT.

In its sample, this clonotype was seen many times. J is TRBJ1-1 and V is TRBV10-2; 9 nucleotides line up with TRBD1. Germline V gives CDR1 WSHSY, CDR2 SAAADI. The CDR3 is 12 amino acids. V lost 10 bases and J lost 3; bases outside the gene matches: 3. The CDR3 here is CATRTGDTEAFF. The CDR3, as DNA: TGCGCCACCCGGACAGGGGACACTGAAGCTTTCTTT.